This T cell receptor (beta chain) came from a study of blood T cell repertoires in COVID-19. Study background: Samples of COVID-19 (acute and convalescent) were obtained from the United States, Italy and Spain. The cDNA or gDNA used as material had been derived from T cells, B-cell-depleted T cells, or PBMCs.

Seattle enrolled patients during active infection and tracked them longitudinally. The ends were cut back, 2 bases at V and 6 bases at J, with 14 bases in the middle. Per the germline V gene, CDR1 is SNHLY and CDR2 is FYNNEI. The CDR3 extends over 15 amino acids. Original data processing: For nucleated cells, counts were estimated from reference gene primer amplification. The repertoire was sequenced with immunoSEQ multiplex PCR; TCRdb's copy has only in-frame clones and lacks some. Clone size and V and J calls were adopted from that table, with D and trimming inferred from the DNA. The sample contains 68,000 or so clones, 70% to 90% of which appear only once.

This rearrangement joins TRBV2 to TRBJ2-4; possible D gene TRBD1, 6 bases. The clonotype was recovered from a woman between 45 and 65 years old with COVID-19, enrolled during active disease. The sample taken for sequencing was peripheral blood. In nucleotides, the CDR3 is TGTGCCAGCAGTGAATTTCGGGAAGGGGGAAACATTCAGTACTTC. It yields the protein CASSEFREGGNIQYF.